Listed below are T cell receptor beta chains from one sample, sequenced in a study of T cell changes during pregnancy in multiple sclerosis. Here immunoSEQ multiplex PCR was the method, and the copy in TCRdb shows in-frame clones only, minus some. The table has around 40,000 clones, approximately 92% seen once. The sequencing used CD4+ T cells from peripheral blood mononuclear cells, collected in the second trimester of pregnancy. The receptors shown here come from a female donor in good health, enrolled as a control in a pregnancy study. The CDR3 runs from the conserved cysteine through the conserved F or W. D genes are given only for firm matches. The size field is filled for only some rows; it gives once, few, many or a size class.

v_call: TRBV4-1
clone_size: -
d_call: TRBD2
j_call: TRBJ2-7
cdr3_nt: TGCGCCAGCAGCCGGGGTTTGGCGGGGGGAGACTACGAGCAGTACTTC
cdr3_aa: CASSRGLAGGDYEQYF

v_call: TRBV15
clone_size: -
d_call: TRBD1
j_call: TRBJ2-7
cdr3_nt: TGTGCCACCAGCAGGGACAGGGTTACAGACGAGCAGTACTTC
cdr3_aa: CATSRDRVTDEQYF

v_call: TRBV19
clone_size: -
d_call: -
j_call: TRBJ2-7
cdr3_nt: TGTGCCAGTAGCGACTCTGACAGGCCCTACGAGCAGTACTTC
cdr3_aa: CASSDSDRPYEQYF

v_call: TRBV19
clone_size: -
d_call: -
j_call: TRBJ1-2
cdr3_nt: TGTGCCAGTAGTATGCTCCGACAGACTAACTATGGCTACACCTTC
cdr3_aa: CASSMLRQTNYGYTF

v_call: TRBV30
clone_size: -
d_call: -
j_call: TRBJ1-1
cdr3_nt: TGTGCCTGGAGTGTGCAGGGCAACACTGAAGCTTTCTTT
cdr3_aa: CAWSVQGNTEAFF

v_call: TRBV2
clone_size: -
d_call: TRBD2
j_call: TRBJ2-1
cdr3_nt: TGTGCCAGCAGCGGGACTAGTCGTGAGTATGAGCAGTTCTTC
cdr3_aa: CASSGTSREYEQFF

v_call: TRBV7-9
clone_size: -
d_call: -
j_call: TRBJ1-2
cdr3_nt: TGTGCCAGCAGACACGACAGAGCTAACTATGGCTACACCTTC
cdr3_aa: CASRHDRANYGYTF

v_call: TRBV6-6
clone_size: -
d_call: TRBD1
j_call: TRBJ1-2
cdr3_nt: TGTGCCAGCACCTTACCAGGACAGGGGCACCGTTATGGCTACACCTTC
cdr3_aa: CASTLPGQGHRYGYTF

v_call: TRBV28
clone_size: -
d_call: TRBD1
j_call: TRBJ2-7
cdr3_nt: TGTGCCAGCAGCCGGGACAGGGGACAGTCCTACGAGCAGTACTTC
cdr3_aa: CASSRDRGQSYEQYF

v_call: TRBV27
clone_size: few
d_call: -
j_call: TRBJ2-6
cdr3_nt: TGTGCCAGCAGTGCTATAAACTCTGGGGCCAACGTCCTGACTTTC
cdr3_aa: CASSAINSGANVLTF

v_call: TRBV10-3
clone_size: once
d_call: TRBD1
j_call: TRBJ1-2
cdr3_nt: TGTGCCAGCCGGGACAGCTACTATGGCTACACCTTC
cdr3_aa: CASRDSYYGYTF

v_call: TRBV18
clone_size: -
d_call: TRBD2
j_call: TRBJ2-3
cdr3_nt: TGTGCCAGCTCACCAACCCTAGCGGGTAGCACAGATACGCAGTATTTT
cdr3_aa: CASSPTLAGSTDTQYF

v_call: TRBV7-9
clone_size: -
d_call: -
j_call: TRBJ2-3
cdr3_nt: TGTGCCAGCAGCTTTGGGGGGGGCGCAGATACGCAGTATTTT
cdr3_aa: CASSFGGGADTQYF

v_call: TRBV19
clone_size: -
d_call: TRBD1
j_call: TRBJ1-6
cdr3_nt: TGTGCCAGTAGTCCAGTCCCGGGACAGGGATCGGCTTCACCCCTCCACTTT
cdr3_aa: CASSPVPGQGSASPLHF

v_call: TRBV30
clone_size: -
d_call: -
j_call: TRBJ2-7
cdr3_nt: TGTGCCTGGGGGAGGATGGCTTCCATCGAGCAGTACTTC
cdr3_aa: CAWGRMASIEQYF

v_call: TRBV5-4
clone_size: -
d_call: -
j_call: TRBJ2-3
cdr3_nt: TGTGCCAGCAGCTTGGGGGGCCCGGGGGAGACTAGCACAGATACGCAGTATTTT
cdr3_aa: CASSLGGPGETSTDTQYF

v_call: TRBV30
clone_size: -
d_call: -
j_call: TRBJ1-1
cdr3_nt: TGTGCCTGGACCCTATCCTATGCGGCTTTCTTT
cdr3_aa: CAWTLSYAAFF

v_call: TRBV28
clone_size: -
d_call: TRBD1
j_call: TRBJ2-7
cdr3_nt: TGTGCCAGCAGTTTTCCCCCGGGACAGGGGTACGAGCAGTACTTC
cdr3_aa: CASSFPPGQGYEQYF

v_call: TRBV25-1
clone_size: -
d_call: TRBD2
j_call: TRBJ2-7
cdr3_nt: TGTGCCAGCAGTGATCTTGCGGGAGCTGGAGAATACGAGCAGTACTTC
cdr3_aa: CASSDLAGAGEYEQYF

v_call: TRBV6-1
clone_size: -
d_call: -
j_call: TRBJ1-4
cdr3_nt: TGTGCCAGCAGGGCGGGTGAAAAACTGTTTTTT
cdr3_aa: CASRAGEKLFF

v_call: TRBV19
clone_size: -
d_call: TRBD1
j_call: TRBJ1-2
cdr3_nt: TGTGCCAGTAGTGCCGTAGGGGACAGAAGCTATGGCTACACCTTC
cdr3_aa: CASSAVGDRSYGYTF

v_call: TRBV9
clone_size: -
d_call: TRBD2
j_call: TRBJ2-1
cdr3_nt: TGTGCCAGCAGCGTCTCCGGGACTAGAGGTAATGAGCAGTTCTTC
cdr3_aa: CASSVSGTRGNEQFF

v_call: TRBV27
clone_size: -
d_call: TRBD2
j_call: TRBJ2-4
cdr3_nt: TGTGCCAGCAGTTTTAGCGGGGGCAACATTCAGTACTTC
cdr3_aa: CASSFSGGNIQYF

v_call: TRBV6-6
clone_size: -
d_call: TRBD1
j_call: TRBJ2-3
cdr3_nt: TGTGCCAGCAGTACCGGGACAGGGGGAGCAGATACGCAGTATTTT
cdr3_aa: CASSTGTGGADTQYF

v_call: TRBV28
clone_size: -
d_call: TRBD2
j_call: TRBJ2-7
cdr3_nt: TGTGCCAGCAGTTTATGGGCTAGCGGGTCCTCCTACGAGCAGTACTTC
cdr3_aa: CASSLWASGSSYEQYF

v_call: TRBV7-8
clone_size: -
d_call: TRBD2
j_call: TRBJ2-1
cdr3_nt: TGTGCCAGCAGCTTAGCGGGGCTAGCGGGGGTCGAGCAGTTCTTC
cdr3_aa: CASSLAGLAGVEQFF

v_call: TRBV28
clone_size: -
d_call: TRBD1
j_call: TRBJ1-2
cdr3_nt: TGTGCCAGCAGCGAACCGGGACAGGGTGGTTCTAACTATGGCTACACCTTC
cdr3_aa: CASSEPGQGGSNYGYTF

v_call: TRBV6-6
clone_size: -
d_call: -
j_call: TRBJ2-5
cdr3_nt: TGTGCCAGCAGCGTCCAGGTCCAAGAGACCCAGTACTTC
cdr3_aa: CASSVQVQETQYF

v_call: TRBV18
clone_size: once
d_call: -
j_call: TRBJ1-1
cdr3_nt: TGTGCCAGCTCACCACCCTCGGCGGTGATGAACACTGAAGCTTTCTTT
cdr3_aa: CASSPPSAVMNTEAFF

v_call: TRBV30
clone_size: -
d_call: TRBD1
j_call: TRBJ2-1
cdr3_nt: TGTGCCTGGAATCCGGGACAGGGGTCGGATGAGCAGTTCTTC
cdr3_aa: CAWNPGQGSDEQFF

v_call: TRBV5-6
clone_size: -
d_call: -
j_call: TRBJ1-3
cdr3_nt: TGTGCCAGCAGCCCCACCGGGGGGGTTTCGGCTGGAAACACCATATATTTT
cdr3_aa: CASSPTGGVSAGNTIYF

v_call: TRBV28
clone_size: -
d_call: TRBD2
j_call: TRBJ2-7
cdr3_nt: TGTGCCAGCAGTACACCTAGCGGGGGGGGGCTCGAGCAGTACTTC
cdr3_aa: CASSTPSGGGLEQYF

v_call: TRBV27
clone_size: -
d_call: TRBD1
j_call: TRBJ1-6
cdr3_nt: TGTGCCAGCAGTAGATCGACAGGGGTAAATTCACCCCTCCACTTT
cdr3_aa: CASSRSTGVNSPLHF

v_call: TRBV7-2
clone_size: once
d_call: -
j_call: TRBJ1-5
cdr3_nt: TGTGCCAGCAGCTTAGGGCAGGGGCAGTATCAGCCCCAGCATTTT
cdr3_aa: CASSLGQGQYQPQHF

v_call: TRBV7-2
clone_size: -
d_call: TRBD1
j_call: TRBJ2-7
cdr3_nt: TGTGCCAGCAGCCTTGGGACAGCATACTACGAGCAGTACTTC
cdr3_aa: CASSLGTAYYEQYF

v_call: TRBV2
clone_size: -
d_call: -
j_call: TRBJ1-2
cdr3_nt: TGTGCCAGCAGTGAGAGGGAGGATGGCTACACCTTC
cdr3_aa: CASSEREDGYTF

v_call: TRBV27
clone_size: -
d_call: -
j_call: TRBJ2-7
cdr3_nt: TGTGCCAGCAGTTTAAGGGGGTACCTCTACGAGCAGTACTTC
cdr3_aa: CASSLRGYLYEQYF

v_call: TRBV10-3
clone_size: -
d_call: -
j_call: TRBJ1-4
cdr3_nt: TGTGCCATCAGTGACAGGGTGGCTAATGAAAAACTGTTTTTT
cdr3_aa: CAISDRVANEKLFF

v_call: TRBV4-1
clone_size: once
d_call: TRBD2
j_call: TRBJ2-7
cdr3_nt: TGCGCCAGCAGCCAAGCTAAACCGGGACTAGCGGGAGGCGACGAGCAGTACTTC
cdr3_aa: CASSQAKPGLAGGDEQYF

v_call: TRBV5-1
clone_size: -
d_call: TRBD2
j_call: TRBJ2-5
cdr3_nt: TGCGCCAGCATACCTCTCGGTAGCGGGGGGGCCCCAGAGACCCAGTACTTC
cdr3_aa: CASIPLGSGGAPETQYF

v_call: TRBV28
clone_size: -
d_call: TRBD1
j_call: TRBJ1-4
cdr3_nt: TGTGCCAGCAGGACAGGGGGCGCGGAGAGTGAAAAACTGTTTTTT
cdr3_aa: CASRTGGAESEKLFF

v_call: TRBV11-2
clone_size: -
d_call: -
j_call: TRBJ1-5
cdr3_nt: TGTGCCAGCAGCCGCCCCGGGGGGCAGCCCCAGCATTTT
cdr3_aa: CASSRPGGQPQHF

v_call: TRBV10-3
clone_size: -
d_call: TRBD2
j_call: TRBJ2-3
cdr3_nt: TGTGCCATCACCCCCGGGACTAGCGGGCTTAGACCCGGAGTTACGCAGTATTTT
cdr3_aa: CAITPGTSGLRPGVTQYF

v_call: TRBV10-3
clone_size: -
d_call: -
j_call: TRBJ1-3
cdr3_nt: TGTGCCATCAGTGACCCCCACGGCGGGCCCTCTGGAAACACCATATATTTT
cdr3_aa: CAISDPHGGPSGNTIYF

v_call: TRBV19
clone_size: -
d_call: TRBD1
j_call: TRBJ2-1
cdr3_nt: TGTGCCAGTAGTAAACAGGGGAATGAGCAGTTCTTC
cdr3_aa: CASSKQGNEQFF

v_call: TRBV11-3
clone_size: few
d_call: TRBD2
j_call: TRBJ2-1
cdr3_nt: TGTGCCAGCAGCCGCGATGGGGTAGCGGGAGATAATGAGCAGTTCTTC
cdr3_aa: CASSRDGVAGDNEQFF

v_call: TRBV18
clone_size: -
d_call: TRBD2
j_call: TRBJ2-5
cdr3_nt: TGTGCCAGCTCACCCACTAGCGGTGGGACCGAGACCCAGTACTTC
cdr3_aa: CASSPTSGGTETQYF

v_call: TRBV28
clone_size: -
d_call: TRBD2
j_call: TRBJ2-3
cdr3_nt: TGTGCCAGCAGGACACTAGCGGGAGGATTCACAGATACGCAGTATTTT
cdr3_aa: CASRTLAGGFTDTQYF

v_call: TRBV9
clone_size: -
d_call: TRBD2
j_call: TRBJ2-1
cdr3_nt: TGTGCCAGCAGCTCCCCGGCGGGAGGAGGGTGCAATGAGCAGTTCTTC
cdr3_aa: CASSSPAGGGCNEQFF